The present entry profiles one T cell receptor (beta chain) with its context. In the source study's methods: Amplification with reference gene primers provided the estimates of nucleated cell counts. Profiled with immunoSEQ multiplex PCR; TCRdb holds only in-frame clones, not every one. The V and J calls and the clone size are those of that table, but D and trimming were determined from the DNA. The table has about 95,000 clones, roughly 76% seen once. The V segment lost 0 bases and the J segment 3 bases; nucleotides outside the gene matches: 11. Looked up from germline, CDR1 is LGHNA and CDR2 is YSLEER. The CDR3 covers 18 residues. Patients of the Seattle cohort, enrolled during active infection, were followed longitudinally. This record comes from a study of blood T cell repertoires in COVID-19. In the study overall: Whether acute or convalescent, the COVID-19 samples came from the United States, Italy and Spain.

The TCR originated in an elderly man with COVID-19, enrolled during active disease. The chain is built from TRBV4-3 and TRBJ1-2, with TRBD1 matching over 9 bases. Input material: peripheral blood. CDR3 in DNA: TGCGCCAGCAGCCAAGACCCATACGGACAGGGGTCTTACTATGGCTACACCTTC. Translation: CASSQDPYGQGSYYGYTF.